This T cell receptor beta chain emerged from a study of blood T cells in healthy people across ages (dated by TCRdb to about 2015). In terms of the full investigation: In model experiments, template switching captured roughly one uniquely barcoded TCR beta cDNA molecule for every two T cells. Donors were grouped into four age groups: young (average roughly 16 years), middle-aged (less than 40), aged (about 59) and long-lived (about 82). Using deep sequencing normalized with unique cDNA molecular identifiers, the study measured how TCR beta repertoire diversity changes with age. Using the same blood draw, the study looked at two additional independent replicas of 1 million unique cDNA reads for two donors, one aged 18 to 29 and the other aged 80 or older. Results and caveats for the whole study, not just this receptor: Compared with the aged group, the long-lived group had more naive CD4+ T cells, fewer expanded clones and increased TCR diversity, suggesting age selection. Because donor CMV infection status was unknown, age-related changes in expanded clonotypes were potentially confounded. There was a strong correlation between observed TCR beta diversity and the percentage of naive T cells measured by flow cytometry. Observed TCR beta diversity per million T cells fell roughly linearly with age, and a significant reduction was already apparent by age around 40. Bulk unsorted PBMC profiling prevented conclusive comparison of naive and antigen-experienced compartments. Estimates of total diversity based on one million sequenced T cells were regarded as lower bounds and as underestimates.

This clonotype was observed many times. This clone's antigen is unknown. Within one base of it there is no much larger clone, and no base qualities were kept. From cysteine to phenylalanine, the CDR3 is 14 amino acids long. Only the CDR3 portion is preserved as DNA: 42 bases, with reading frame beginning at the first base. The germline V gene provides CDR1 SGHTA and CDR2 FQGNSA. V is clipped by 1 base and J by 0 bases, and the sequence between their germline boundaries is 4 bases long. Donors were a few dozen systemically healthy Caucasian individuals from Russia aged about 6 to 100 years. Around 9.9 milliliters of peripheral blood were collected from each donor into EDTA-treated Vacutainer tubes. Ficoll-Paque density-gradient centrifugation was used to isolate PBMCs, with at least 6.5 million per sample. Total RNA was extracted from PBMCs with Trizol reagent, with at least 5.5 micrograms obtained per sample. For every donor, an aliquot of PBMCs went through flow cytometry to measure the percentages of naive CD45RAhigh/CD27high T cells.

The library relied on 5' RACE. TCRdb shows the sequencer as Illumina HiSeq 2500. A second PCR of roughly 7 to 12 cycles was run with a J-beta primer mix and a sample-barcoded 5' primer. Each TCR beta cDNA molecule received a unique molecular identifier from a template-switch 5' adaptor carrying 12 random nucleotides. Each sample yielded at least 2.5 million CDR3-containing paired-end reads. The Mint cDNA synthesis kit, primed by a TRBC-specific oligonucleotide, was used to synthesize first-strand cDNA from all RNA. All cDNA was treated with uracil-DNA glycosylase and then went through a first 18-cycle PCR with the universal primers M1SS and BC2_uni_R. The source study handled its data this way. Normalization of each sample was performed by random selection of 1 million high-quality reads, each carrying a distinct molecular identifier. Reads sharing molecular identifiers were discarded rather than binned into consensus sequences. MiTCR, run with a Q25 quality threshold and the strictest error-elimination algorithm, handled CDR3 identification, clonotype clustering and error correction. A nonparametric unseen species model using Euler transformation provided a lower-bound estimate of total TCR beta diversity. TCRdb's own reprocessing of the public reads used fastp at Q25 and MiXCR and kept productive beta chains. Every distinct CDR3 protein forms one entry, paired with its most common genes and DNA. The V and J calls and clone size come from TCRdb's table, not from the authors' own analysis. The sample table contains fewer than 800,000 distinct CDR3 sequences; only one count was recorded for around a quarter of them. Around 9.2% of the sample is held by the ten biggest clonotypes.

These data also featured in a second study, about T cells of mothers and their children. As described in the second report: Nine systemically healthy Caucasian individuals, comprising three mothers and their six children, were included as donors. cDNA synthesis used all of the extracted RNA, with roughly 1.5 ug of RNA in each 15 ul reaction. In the second PCR, the M1S primer introduced both the sample barcodes and 2-4 random nucleotides. Over 8.5 million TCR beta CDR3 reads were obtained for each mother, and millions of reads were obtained for each child. Thymic selection shapes the output of TCR recombination in a similar way in related and unrelated pairs, and inherited differences have a minor effect. Normalized repertoire overlap was always slightly but never significantly higher in related than unrelated mother-child pairs. With a sensitivity of 90 to 100 clones per million clonotypes, no persistent microchimeric T cell clones were detected. Deep NGS was used in the study to compare the TCR beta repertoires of mothers and children and to look for features that separate related mother-child pairs from unrelated individuals. The mean age was about 38 +/- 4 years for the mothers and approximately 11 +/- 4 years for the children. After adapter ligation with NEBNext reagents, the libraries were sequenced on Illumina HiSeq 2000 with 100+100 nt paired-end reads. To avoid cross-contamination, the mother libraries and the child libraries were prepared a month apart and sequenced in separate runs. For each donor, somewhere between 500,000 and 2,000,000 distinct TCR beta clonotypes were identified. Naive TCR beta clonotypes were estimated from low-frequency clonotypes matched to each donor's FACS-determined naive share, without sorting.

This TCR was sampled from a boy between 5 and 17 years old in good health. The chain is made from TRBV7-2 and TRBJ2-1; the D gene lacks a confident call. Sequencing was performed on blood. At the DNA level, the sequence is TGTGCCAGCAGCTTAGTCAGCTCCTACAATGAGCAGTTCTTC. The encoded protein is CASSLVSSYNEQFF.